The TCR beta chain under discussion was sequenced for a study of cytomegalovirus exposure and HLA in healthy donors. V lost 4 bases and J lost 4, with 17 bases in between. Germline CDR1 SGHNT, CDR2 YYREEE (reference sequence). The CDR3 spans 15 residues. Comment on this clone: Antigen specificity is unknown.

A multiplex PCR was run with 60 Vbeta primers and 13 Jbeta primers. Clones were sequenced by immunoSEQ multiplex PCR, and TCRdb holds only the in-frame ones, with some missing. Among some 130,000 clones listed, about 80% were seen once. Broader study findings: The classifier reportedly diagnosed cytomegalovirus status with high specificity and sensitivity. In a later analysis, specific HLA alleles were associated with around 17,000 TCR beta sequences at a 0.05 false discovery rate. When analyzed later, a missense DCLRE1C variant was found to be linked to TCR beta V- and J-gene trimming. Roughly even sequencing depth across donors was the assumption behind the presence/absence analyses.

The TCR originated in a girl aged 2 to 10 in good health and CMV-seronegative. The specimen was PBMCs. The genes are TRBV5-4 and TRBJ1-1; tentatively, D is TRBD1 (5 bases). CDR3 protein: CASSAGGSQGTEAFF. In nucleotides, the CDR3 is TGTGCCAGCAGCGCTGGTGGAAGTCAGGGCACTGAAGCTTTCTTT.